Listed here are 8 T cell receptor beta chains from one sample, sequenced in a study of T cells in Graves' hyperthyroidism and ophthalmopathy. RNA transcripts yielded amplified TCR beta CDR3 regions. During a first-round RT-PCR of the TCR CDR3, the HTBI primer set was used. MiXCR, run by TCRdb on the multiplex PCR reads, gives a single entry per CDR3 protein. The table lists over 500,000 distinct CDR3 sequences, 15% to 20% of them singletons. Sequencing was carried out using blood. Receptors were obtained from a woman aged 25 to 39 with Graves' ophthalmopathy.

This clonotype was found many times. This chain links TRBV5-1 with TRBJ2-1; D unclear. V lost 0 bases and J 0 bases, leaving 10 bases between the germline ends. The length of the CDR3 is 16 residues. Germline V lookup: CDR1 SGHRS, CDR2 YFSETQ. The CDR3 sequence: CASSLGAASSYNEQFF. The CDR3 DNA sequence: TGCGCCAGCAGCTTGGGGGCAGCTAGCTCCTACAATGAGCAGTTCTTC.

The V call is TRBV7-3, the J call TRBJ2-3; no clear D gene. The CDR3 sequence is 16 residues long. The germline CDR1 and CDR2 sequences are SGHTA and FQGTGA. V gave up 6 bases and J gave up 2 bases, with 18 bases separating them. The CDR3 sequence is CASRALVGSNTDTQYF. DNA for the CDR3: TGTGCCAGCAGAGCCCTTGTGGGGTCCAACACAGATACGCAGTATTTT.

This clonotype was recorded at least ten times. The chain links TRBV7-2 to TRBJ2-3; TRBD2 matches 8 bases. V was clipped by 1 base and J by 3 bases; unmatched bases: 9. Germline V CDR1 and CDR2: SGHTA, FQGNSA. This CDR3 has 17 residues. In DNA form, the CDR3 reads TGTGCCAGCAGCTTAGAACTGGCGGGAGGAAGGACAGATACGCAGTATTTT. Its translation: CASSLELAGGRTDTQYF.

The sample holds many counts of this clonotype. The gene calls are TRBV2 and TRBJ1-1, with D unclear. Trimming took 8 bases from V and 0 from J, leaving 13 bases between them. This CDR3 comprises 14 residues. Germline CDR1 and CDR2: SNHLY and FYNNEI. The CDR3 sequence is CASREEPMNTEAFF. In DNA form, the CDR3 reads TGTGCCAGCCGAGAGGAACCGATGAACACTGAAGCTTTCTTT.

The chain recombines TRBV27 with TRBJ1-2, with TRBD1 as a possible D gene (5 bases). Germline V gene lookup returns CDR1 MNHEY and CDR2 SMNVEV (reference sequence). This CDR3 is 14 amino acids long. V lost 5 bases and J lost 5, with 15 bases in between. CDR3 protein: CASSRGPGGYGYTF. DNA of the CDR3: TGTGCCAGCAGTCGTGGTCCGGGGGGTTATGGCTACACCTTC.

This clonotype was observed many times. The gene calls are TRBV12-3 or TRBV12-4 and TRBJ2-7; 12 bases match TRBD2. This CDR3 contains 16 residues. The V segment lost 3 bases and the J segment 2 bases; nucleotides outside the gene matches: 5. CDR3 coding DNA: TGTGCCAGCAGTTTTAGTGCTAGCGGGAGGGCCTACGAGCAGTACTTC. Amino acids: CASSFSASGRAYEQYF.

The chain has TRBV6-5 and TRBJ2-2; D call uncertain. V shed 0 bases and J shed 3 bases, with 5 bases lying between them. CDR3 length equals 14 residues. Germline CDR1 MNHEY, CDR2 SVGAGI. CDR3 sequence reads: CASSYSTDTGELFF. In DNA, the CDR3 is TGTGCCAGCAGTTACTCTACGGACACCGGGGAGCTGTTTTTT.

This clonotype was seen at least ten times. The chain is built from TRBV11-2 and TRBJ2-2; tentatively, D is TRBD1 (5 bases). The CDR3 contains 15 residues. V lost 2 bases and J lost 2, with 9 bases in between. Germline values: CDR1 SGHAT, CDR2 FQNNGV. CDR3 coding DNA: TGTGCCAGCAGCTTACTCACAGGCAACACCGGGGAGCTGTTTTTT. Translated: CASSLLTGNTGELFF.